This T cell receptor beta chain was found in a study of T-cell memory formation after mild COVID-19. Findings and caveats of the study: Second-wave clones with a day 37 peak had unconfirmed SARS-CoV-2 specificity.

A note on this clonotype: As yet, its antigen is unknown.

V lost 6 bases to trimming and J lost 5 bases; unmatched junction nucleotides: 9. Germline lookup yields CDR1 DFQATT and CDR2 SNEGSKA (reference sequence). The CDR3 extends over 13 amino acids. A 5'RACE reaction primed in the constant segment made cDNA libraries of TCR alpha and TCR beta, and these carried sample barcodes and UMIs. TCRdb itself ran the 5' RACE reads through MiXCR, one entry per CDR3 protein. The table has approximately 500,000 distinct CDR3 sequences, about 23% seen once. Sequencing input: PBMCs or a T cell subset sorted from them (not recorded which). This TCR derives from an adult woman who had mild COVID-19 (a few samples of this study predate the infection). Cell type and time point are not known. This sequence joins TRBV20-1 and TRBJ2-5; 7 bases are shared with TRBD1. CDR3 in amino acids: CSAQKGAGETQYF. DNA of the CDR3: TGCAGTGCACAAAAGGGGGCCGGGGAGACCCAGTACTTC.